Presented here are 16 T cell receptor beta chains from one specimen sequenced in a study of T and B cells in COVID-19 patients. Multiplex PCR with BIOMED2 TRB-A/B primer pools amplified TRB rearrangements. MiXCR was run by TCRdb on the multiplex PCR reads, yielding one entry per CDR3 protein. The repertoire holds some 4,100 distinct CDR3 sequences, roughly 23% seen once, with around 25% in the top ten. From blood, roughly 220-550 ng of genomic DNA served as TRB template. Sequenced sample: blood. The receptor set was obtained from a human donor with active COVID-19.

The chain employs TRBV20-1 and TRBJ2-7, with a weak D call TRBD1 (5 bases). From germline, CDR1 is DFQATT and CDR2 SNEGSKA (reference sequence). Trimming cost V 3 bases and J 7 bases, with 22 bases left between them. CDR3 length equals 15 residues. The CDR3 spells CSASPTRAMSSEQYF. CDR3 DNA: TGCAGTGCTAGCCCGACCAGGGCTATGAGCAGTGAGCAGTACTTC.

The J gene is TRBJ2-7, the V gene TRBV11-2; the D gene is possibly TRBD2 (6 bases). The CDR3 loop spans 15 amino acids. CDR1 and CDR2 from the germline V gene are SGHAT and FQNNGV. V was trimmed by 4 bases and J by 2 bases, leaving 15 bases between them. In nucleotides, the CDR3 is TGTGCCAGCAGCTCATCCGGGACTGGCCCCTACGAGCAGTACTTC. Its translation: CASSSSGTGPYEQYF.

Within the sample, this clonotype is medium-sized. The genes are TRBV6-2 or TRBV6-3 and TRBJ2-5, with 8 bases identical to TRBD1. Germline V gene data show CDR1 as MNHEY and CDR2 as SVGEGT. V lost 4 bases and J lost 6; bases outside the gene matches: 19. This CDR3 contains 18 residues. The CDR3 DNA sequence: TGTGCCAGCAGTTTCTTAATACGCCCAGGACAGGGCAGGAAGACCCAGTACTTC. Translated: CASSFLIRPGQGRKTQYF.

This clonotype is judged medium-sized (0.01 to 0.1%). J is TRBJ2-6 and V is TRBV10-3, with D tentatively TRBD1 (6 bases). There are 16 residues in the CDR3. With 9 bases removed from V and 2 bases from J, the gap between germline ends came to 17 bases. Germline CDR1 ENHRY, CDR2 SYGVKD. CDR3 DNA sequence: TGTGCCATTCGGACAGCAGCAGATCCTGGGGCCAACGTCCTGACTTTC. Translation: CAIRTAADPGANVLTF.

This chain joins TRBV20-1 and TRBJ2-3; the match to TRBD2 covers 8 bases. V shed 3 bases and J 0 bases; nucleotides not matched to a gene: 8. The germline V gene encodes CDR1 DFQATT and CDR2 SNEGSKA (reference sequence). There are 16 residues in the CDR3. CDR3 in amino acids: CSARASGGPSTDTQYF. The DNA for the CDR3 is TGCAGTGCTAGGGCCAGCGGGGGCCCTAGCACAGATACGCAGTATTTT.

Within the sample, this clonotype is medium-sized (0.01 to 0.1%). The chain carries TRBV13 and TRBJ2-7; the D gene is possibly TRBD2 (5 bases). Germline CDR1 reads PRHDT; CDR2 reads FYEKMQ (reference sequence). This CDR3 is 15 amino acids long. Deletions cut 3 bases from V and 2 bases from J, with 14 bases between. The CDR3 spells CASSFLGLHPYEQYF. The DNA of the CDR3 is TGTGCCAGCAGCTTCCTCGGACTGCACCCCTACGAGCAGTACTTC.

By share, this clonotype ranks as large (0.1 to 1%). Here the CDR3 reads CSIGTPEGTDTQYF. In DNA form, the CDR3 reads TGCAGCATTGGGACACCGGAGGGGACAGATACGCAGTATTTT. The rearrangement uses TRBV29-1 and TRBJ2-3; D tentatively fits TRBD1 or TRBD2 (6 bases each). This CDR3 has 14 amino acids. V lost 8 bases and J lost 3, with 18 bases in between. Germline V gene data show CDR1 as SQVTM and CDR2 as ANQGSEA.

This chain connects TRBV13 to TRBJ1-1; 10 nucleotides align to TRBD1. The CDR3 is 15 amino acids. Germline-derived CDR1 and CDR2 are PRHDT and FYEKMQ (reference sequence). V shed 0 bases, J shed 9 bases, and the junction held 7 bases outside the gene matches. CDR3 residues: CASSLGTGTGAQAFF. Here the CDR3 DNA reads TGTGCCAGCAGCTTAGGCACCGGGACAGGGGCTCAAGCTTTCTTT.

This clonotype has only a few counts. This chain links TRBV4-2 with TRBJ1-2, with D possibly TRBD1 on 6 matching bases. The CDR3 runs to 14 residues. Trimming shortened V by 0 bases and J by 10 bases, and 15 bases separated the two germline ends. The germline V gene has CDR1 LGHNA and CDR2 YNFKEQ. CDR3: CASSQESGGRDYTF. The CDR3, as DNA: TGTGCCAGCAGCCAAGAGTCGGGGGGCAGGGACTACACCTTC.

Note on this clonotype: A much larger clonotype is one base distant, so this may be a read error. V is TRBV6-4 and J is TRBJ2-1; no clear D. Trimming pared 3 bases from V and 7 bases from J, leaving 10 bases between. The CDR3 sequence is 13 residues long. CDR1 and CDR2 from the germline V gene are MRHNA and SNTAGT. CDR3 region: CASSDYLCNEQFF. CDR3 nucleotides: TGTGCCAGCAGTGATTACCTATGTAATGAGCAGTTCTTC.

In its sample, this clonotype ranks as medium-sized (0.01 to 0.1%). The chain links TRBV19 to TRBJ1-5; D is perhaps TRBD1 (5 bases). This CDR3 contains 14 residues. V dropped 5 bases and J dropped 7 bases, with 15 bases sitting between them. Germline loops: CDR1 LNHDA, CDR2 SQIVND (reference sequence). CDR3 nucleotides: TGTGCCAGTAGTCTGGCAGGGAAGGGCCAGCCCCAGCATTTT. Translated: CASSLAGKGQPQHF.

This clonotype is medium-sized (0.01 to 0.1%) by share. This chain links TRBV30 with TRBJ1-3; D gene unclear. The germline gives CDR1 GTSNPN, CDR2 SVGIG (reference sequence). V lost 7 bases and J 4 bases, leaving 8 bases between the germline ends. The CDR3 has 11 residues. CDR3: CASGSGNTIYF. DNA of the CDR3: TGTGCCTCCGGATCGGGAAACACCATATATTTT.

V is TRBV19 and J is TRBJ2-1; TRBD2 matches at 13 bases. CDR1 LNHDA and CDR2 SQIVND come from the germline V gene (reference sequence). V was clipped by 5 bases and J by 8 bases; unmatched bases: 3. The CDR3 totals 14 residues. The CDR3 coding sequence is TGTGCCAGTAGTGAAGGGACTAGCGGGGATGAGCAGTTCTTC. Translation: CASSEGTSGDEQFF. The full variable domain, completed using reference TRBV19 and TRBJ2-1, is DGGITQSPKYLFRKEGQNVTLSCEQNLNHDAMYWYRQDPGQGLRLIYYSQIVNDFQKGDIAEGYSVSREKKESFPLTVTSAQKNPTAFYLCASSEGTSGDEQFFGPGTRLTVL.

This clonotype was observed many times. The chain employs TRBV20-1 and TRBJ2-1; D remains unclear. Germline assignment: CDR1 DFQATT and CDR2 SNEGSKA (reference sequence). The CDR3 is 12 residues long. V was clipped by 1 base and J by 5 bases, with 6 bases between them. CDR3 in amino acids: CSARVRNNEQFF. The CDR3 DNA is TGCAGTGCTAGAGTGCGGAACAATGAGCAGTTCTTC.

By share, this clonotype counts as medium-sized. This chain links TRBV30 with TRBJ1-4, with D uncertain. Trimming pared 4 bases from V and 5 bases from J, leaving 17 bases between. Germline CDR1 GTSNPN, CDR2 SVGIG (reference sequence). CDR3 length: 15 amino acids. Here the CDR3 reads CAWTSGGGRNEKLFF. In DNA, the CDR3 is TGTGCCTGGACCTCGGGCGGAGGAAGAAATGAAAAACTGTTTTTT.

This chain uses TRBV20-1 with TRBJ2-7; D is tentatively TRBD1 or TRBD2 (5 bases each). The CDR3 has 11 residues. Trimming pared 3 bases from V and 5 bases from J, leaving 8 bases between. Per germline, CDR1 DFQATT and CDR2 SNEGSKA (reference sequence). This chain's CDR3 is CSASSGHEQYF. The CDR3 DNA follows: TGCAGTGCTAGTTCGGGGCACGAGCAGTACTTC.